One and the same sample provided the 9 T cell receptor beta chains below, sequenced in a study of blood T cell repertoires in COVID-19. Sequencing used immunoSEQ multiplex PCR; TCRdb keeps in-frame clones, though not all of them. The sample has 65,000 to 80,000 clones, roughly nine tenths seen once; the top ten hold roughly a sixth. Input material: peripheral blood. The receptors originated from an older man in a cohort sampled during active COVID-19.

The chain employs TRBV6-6 and TRBJ2-7; TRBD2 might be the D (6 bases). Deletions cut 3 bases from V and 3 bases from J, with 12 bases between. Germline V CDR1 and CDR2: MNHNY, SVGAGI (reference sequence). This CDR3 has 14 residues. The CDR3 region is CASSYILGGYEQYF. The DNA for the CDR3 is TGTGCCAGCAGTTATATTTTGGGGGGCTACGAGCAGTACTTC.

This rearrangement joins TRBV6-5 to TRBJ1-1; D remains ambiguous. The CDR3 is 14 residues long. Trimming removed 7 bases from V and 6 bases from J, with 18 bases in between. The germline V gene has CDR1 MNHEY and CDR2 SVGAGI. CDR3 nucleotide sequence: TGTGCCAGCACCTCTCGGGGAGGGTCCCCTGAAGCTTTCTTT. It yields the protein CASTSRGGSPEAFF.

The chain is built from TRBV3-1 (or the pseudogene TRBV3-2) and TRBJ2-2; a possible D gene is TRBD2 (5 bases). Trimming stripped 0 bases from V and 6 bases from J, with 11 bases between. From germline, CDR1 is LGHDT and CDR2 YNNKEL (reference sequence). The CDR3 runs to 15 residues. The CDR3 nucleotides read TGTGCCAGCAGCCAAGATGCCCGGGGAGCCGGGGAGCTGTTTTTT. This codes for CASSQDARGAGELFF.

The chain carries TRBV5-8 and TRBJ1-2, with 8 bases identical to TRBD1. CDR1 is SGHTS, CDR2 YDEGEE, per germline. The trim removed 5 bases at V and 4 bases at J, leaving 7 bases unmatched. This CDR3 spans 14 amino acids. The chain's CDR3 is CASSSFTGGYGYTF. CDR3 bases: TGTGCCAGCAGTTCCTTTACAGGGGGCTATGGCTACACCTTC.

The chain recombines TRBV5-1 with TRBJ2-3, with 7 bases fitting TRBD2. The CDR3 loop spans 15 amino acids. The germline CDR1 and CDR2 sequences are SGHRS and YFSETQ. The V and J ends lost 6 bases and 0 bases, in that order; junction bases with no gene match: 7. The CDR3 region is CASNPSGGSTDTQYF. The CDR3 nucleotides are TGCGCCAGCAACCCCTCCGGGGGGAGCACAGATACGCAGTATTTT.

The rearrangement links TRBV6-2 or TRBV6-3 to TRBJ2-1; TRBD1 matches 7 bases. J gave up 3 bases and V 5 bases, and 4 bases lay outside the gene matches. CDR1 MNHEY and CDR2 SVGEGT come from the germline V gene. The CDR3 has 14 residues. The CDR3 bases are TGTGCCAGCAGTCGAGGGACAGTCTACAATGAGCAGTTCTTC. Translating gives CASSRGTVYNEQFF.

The chain uses TRBV6-2 or TRBV6-3 and TRBJ2-3; 15 positions agree with TRBD2. Trimming removed 6 bases from V and 5 bases from J; junction bases left unmatched: 12. Germline V gene lookup returns CDR1 MNHEY and CDR2 SVGEGT. This CDR3 contains 18 residues. The CDR3 sequence: CASSPAGTSGGMVDTQYF. The CDR3 DNA follows: TGTGCCAGCAGCCCCGCCGGGACTAGCGGGGGGATGGTAGATACGCAGTATTTT.

The chain links TRBV18 to TRBJ2-5; 8 nucleotides align to TRBD1. V lost 2 bases and J lost 6; bases outside the gene matches: 2. The CDR3 spans 13 residues. The germline CDR1 and CDR2 sequences are KGHSH and LQKENI. The CDR3 region has the DNA TGTGCCAGCTCACCAGGGGACAGGAAGACCCAGTACTTC. Translated, it gives CASSPGDRKTQYF.

A single count supports this clone. The chain combines TRBV5-1 with TRBJ1-3; D might be TRBD1 (6 bases). Trimming took off 5 bases at V and 4 bases at J, with 13 bases between the two ends. The CDR3 length is 14 residues. The germline V gene has CDR1 SGHRS and CDR2 YFSETQ. The CDR3 sequence is CASRPTGSGNTIYF. CDR3 DNA sequence: TGCGCCAGCAGGCCAACAGGGTCAGGAAACACCATATATTTT.